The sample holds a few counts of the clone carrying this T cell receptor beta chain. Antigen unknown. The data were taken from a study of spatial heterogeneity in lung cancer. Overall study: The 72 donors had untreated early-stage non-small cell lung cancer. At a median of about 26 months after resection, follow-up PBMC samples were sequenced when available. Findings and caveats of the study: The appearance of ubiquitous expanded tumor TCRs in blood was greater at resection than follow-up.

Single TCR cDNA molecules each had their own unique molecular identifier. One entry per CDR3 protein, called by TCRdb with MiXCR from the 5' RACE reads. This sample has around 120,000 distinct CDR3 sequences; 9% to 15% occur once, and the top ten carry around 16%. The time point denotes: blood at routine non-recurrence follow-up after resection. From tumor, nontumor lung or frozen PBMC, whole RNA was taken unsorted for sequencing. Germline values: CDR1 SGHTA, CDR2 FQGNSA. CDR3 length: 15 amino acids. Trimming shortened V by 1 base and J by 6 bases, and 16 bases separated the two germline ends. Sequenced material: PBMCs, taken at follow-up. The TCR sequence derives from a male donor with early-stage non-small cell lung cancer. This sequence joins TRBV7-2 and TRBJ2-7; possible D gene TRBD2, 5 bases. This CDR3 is CASSLVAGGTPEQYF. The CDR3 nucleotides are TGTGCCAGCAGCTTAGTGGCGGGTGGAACTCCCGAGCAGTACTTC.